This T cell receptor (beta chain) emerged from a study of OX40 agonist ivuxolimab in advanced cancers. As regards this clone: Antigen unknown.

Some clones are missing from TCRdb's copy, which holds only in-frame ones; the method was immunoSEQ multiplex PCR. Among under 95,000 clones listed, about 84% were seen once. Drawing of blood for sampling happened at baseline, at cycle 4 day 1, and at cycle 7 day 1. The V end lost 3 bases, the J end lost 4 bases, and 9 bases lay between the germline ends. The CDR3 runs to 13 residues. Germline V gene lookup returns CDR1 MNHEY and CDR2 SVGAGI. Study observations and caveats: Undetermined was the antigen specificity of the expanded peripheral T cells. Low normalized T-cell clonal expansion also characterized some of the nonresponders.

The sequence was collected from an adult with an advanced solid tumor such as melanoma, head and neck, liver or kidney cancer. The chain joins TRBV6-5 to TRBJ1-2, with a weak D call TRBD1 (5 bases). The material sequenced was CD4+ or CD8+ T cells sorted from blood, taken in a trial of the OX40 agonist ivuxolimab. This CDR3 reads CASSYSGPYGYTF. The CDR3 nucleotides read TGTGCCAGCAGTTATTCAGGGCCCTATGGCTACACCTTC.